This T cell receptor beta chain was recorded in a study of blood T cell repertoires in COVID-19. Study-level background: Sample material is recorded as cDNA or gDNA derived from T cells, B-cell-depleted T cells, or PBMCs.

Data came from immunoSEQ multiplex PCR; TCRdb stores just in-frame clones and leaves some out. The sample consists of about 140,000 clones, about 80% of them appearing once. Sequencing was done on a sample of peripheral blood. The sequence was collected from a woman in her sixties with acute or convalescent COVID-19.

CDR3: CASSLWTGGNTEAFF. CDR3 DNA sequence: TGCGCCAGCAGCTTGTGGACAGGGGGAAACACTGAAGCTTTCTTT. The chain uses TRBV5-1 and TRBJ1-1; 10 positions match TRBD1. V was clipped by 1 base and J by 2 bases; unmatched bases: 2. CDR3 length: 15 amino acids. Germline loops: CDR1 SGHRS, CDR2 YFSETQ.